This TCR beta chain was sequenced in a study of blood T cell repertoires in COVID-19. Germline trimming cut 5 bases from V and 1 base from J; bases unmatched to any gene: 8. This CDR3 contains 15 residues. Per the germline V gene, CDR1 is SQVTM and CDR2 is ANQGSEA. Sequenced by immunoSEQ multiplex PCR; TCRdb stores in-frame clones only, minus some. The table has hundreds of thousands of clones, approximately 90% seen once. This chain links TRBV29-1 with TRBJ1-1; 9 bases line up with TRBD1. The sample taken for sequencing was PBMCs or T cells enriched from blood (not recorded which). This TCR derives from a woman between 40 and 55 years old who had recovered from COVID-19. Here the CDR3 reads CSVMGQGQWNTEAFF. Written as DNA, the CDR3 is TGCAGCGTTATGGGACAGGGACAATGGAACACTGAAGCTTTCTTT.